The TCR beta chain described here comes from a study of T cells in Graves' hyperthyroidism and ophthalmopathy. Study outcomes and limitations: Blood also held most thyroid clonotypes expanded beyond 0.001. Before onset, by a median of approximately 6.8 months, the model predicted ophthalmopathy.

This clonotype was detected many times. The antigen remains unidentified. Uncontrolled infections, other autoimmune diseases, pregnancy or lactation led to exclusion of patients. It was 10 ml of fresh peripheral blood that supplied the PBMCs. Regions amplified from RNA transcripts were the TCR beta CDR3 regions. A set of HTBI primers served as the primers for a first-round RT-PCR of the TCR CDR3. TCRdb re-called the multiplex PCR reads with MiXCR, one entry per CDR3 protein. The table has roughly 700,000 distinct CDR3 sequences, 11% to 15% seen once. The clonotype was recovered from a woman under 30 with Graves' hyperthyroidism. The sample was blood.

The chain's CDR3 is CASRDPGQGSFNEQFF. DNA of the CDR3: TGTGCCAGCAGAGATCCGGGACAGGGGTCTTTCAATGAGCAGTTCTTC. The chain combines TRBV6-1 with TRBJ2-1; 10 bases align to TRBD1. Germline CDR1 is MNHNS and CDR2 is SASEGT. The CDR3 extends over 16 amino acids. Trimming cost V 6 bases and J 6 bases; bases outside gene matches: 11.